The 26 T cell receptor beta chains listed next were all sequenced from one sample in a study of blood T cell repertoires in COVID-19. Profiling relied on immunoSEQ multiplex PCR, and the TCRdb table lists in-frame clones only, not all of them. Seen here are 250,000 or so clones, 80% to 90% observed once, and the top ten hold around 0.8%. The sequencing input was PBMCs or T cells enriched from blood (not recorded which). These receptors were collected from a man in his forties or fifties who had been exposed to COVID-19.

The rearrangement uses TRBV2 and TRBJ2-3, with 9 bases fitting TRBD2. V was pared by 7 bases and J by 8 bases, with 13 bases of the junction left unmatched. The germline CDR1 and CDR2 sequences are SNHLY and FYNNEI. The CDR3 sequence is 15 residues long. Written as DNA, the CDR3 is TGTGCCAGCACGAGGCTAGCGGGGACGGGAGCTACGCAGTATTTT. It translates to CASTRLAGTGATQYF.

J is TRBJ1-2 and V is TRBV9; D ambiguous. This CDR3 is 13 amino acids long. V gave up 0 bases and J gave up 6 bases, with 9 bases separating them. Germline CDR1 is SGDLS and CDR2 is YYNGEE. CDR3 in amino acids: CASSVGGYDGYTF. In DNA, the CDR3 is TGTGCCAGCAGCGTAGGAGGGTACGATGGCTACACCTTC.

J is TRBJ1-1 and V is TRBV5-6; TRBD1 matches 10 bases. This CDR3 region has 15 residues. Trimming at V came to 1 base and at J to 7 bases, leaving 7 bases not matched to a gene. Germline V gene sequence: CDR1 SGHDT, CDR2 YYEEEE. CDR3 region: CASSLRDRGGSEAFF. As DNA, the CDR3 is TGTGCCAGCAGCTTGAGGGACAGGGGAGGAAGTGAAGCTTTCTTT.

The rearrangement uses TRBV6-5 and TRBJ1-1; 8 nucleotides align to TRBD1. Per germline, CDR1 MNHEY and CDR2 SVGAGI. The CDR3 consists of 14 residues. V was clipped by 6 bases and J by 7 bases; unmatched bases: 10. This chain's CDR3 is CASSGLQGAGEAFF. CDR3 nucleotides: TGTGCCAGCAGCGGTTTGCAGGGGGCGGGTGAAGCTTTCTTT.

The gene calls are TRBV11-2 and TRBJ1-3; 9 bases fit TRBD1. V shed 5 bases and J 2 bases; nucleotides not matched to a gene: 7. The CDR3 contains 16 residues. The germline CDR1 and CDR2 sequences are SGHAT and FQNNGV. For the CDR3, the DNA is TGTGCCAGCAGCCTACGGTGGGACAGGGCTGGAAACACCATATATTTT. This codes for CASSLRWDRAGNTIYF.

This clone was detected once. The V call is TRBV9, the J call TRBJ2-5, with 7 bases lining up with TRBD2. Looked up from germline, CDR1 is SGDLS and CDR2 is YYNGEE. The CDR3 spans 13 residues. J gave up 12 bases and V 0 bases, and 8 bases lay outside the gene matches. The CDR3 protein is CASSVGGTTTEYF. CDR3 nucleotide sequence: TGTGCCAGCAGCGTAGGAGGGACTACCACAGAGTACTTC. Supplemented by reference TRBV9 and TRBJ2-5, the full variable domain reads DSGVTQTPKHLITATGQRVTLRCSPRSGDLSVYWYQQSLDQGLQFLIQYYNGEERAKGNILERFSAQQFPDLHSELNLSSLELGDSALYFCASSVGGTTTEYFGPGTRLLVL.

The V call is TRBV5-1, the J call TRBJ1-1; TRBD1 aligns across 7 bases. V was pared by 1 base and J by 8 bases, with 11 bases of the junction left unmatched. The CDR3 is 15 residues long. Germline lookup yields CDR1 SGHRS and CDR2 YFSETQ. Written as DNA, the CDR3 is TGCGCCAGCAGCTTGTTCTCGACAGGGCTACGGGAAGCTTTCTTT. Residues: CASSLFSTGLREAFF. Using reference TRBV5-1 and TRBJ1-1 for the parts outside the CDR3, the full variable domain is KAGVTQTPRYLIKTRGQQVTLSCSPISGHRSVSWYQQTPGQGLQFLFEYFSETQRNKGNFPGRFSGRQFSNSRSEMNVSTLELGDSALYLCASSLFSTGLREAFFGQGTRLTVV.

CDR3 amino acids: CASSPREGVGTEAFF. CDR3 sequence (DNA): TGTGCCAGCAGCCCACGGGAGGGCGTGGGCACTGAAGCTTTCTTT. The chain recombines TRBV6-5 with TRBJ1-1; D is undetermined. This CDR3 has 15 residues. V lost 6 bases and J lost 4, with 18 bases in between. Germline V lookup: CDR1 MNHEY, CDR2 SVGAGI.

This chain links TRBV29-1 with TRBJ1-1; 7 bases agree with TRBD1. The CDR3 has 13 residues. Germline assignment: CDR1 SQVTM and CDR2 ANQGSEA. CDR3 DNA: TGCAGTGGAACGGGACAGATGAACACTGAAGCTTTCTTT. This encodes CSGTGQMNTEAFF.

The chain employs TRBV25-1 and TRBJ1-1, with unresolved D. The CDR3 sequence is 15 residues long. CDR1 and CDR2 from the germline V gene are MGHDK and SYGVNS. V was cut by 0 bases and J by 1 base, with 9 bases left in between. CDR3 in amino acids: CASSEYKGGNTEAFF. Written as DNA, the CDR3 is TGTGCCAGCAGTGAATACAAAGGAGGGAACACTGAAGCTTTCTTT.

V is TRBV10-3 and J is TRBJ1-2; D gene ambiguous. The CDR3 contains 13 residues. The V and J ends lost 3 bases and 4 bases respectively, with 9 bases between them. The germline gives CDR1 ENHRY, CDR2 SYGVKD. CDR3 protein: CAISDRELYGYTF. CDR3 bases: TGTGCCATCAGTGATCGCGAGCTCTATGGCTACACCTTC.

This chain uses TRBV20-1 with TRBJ1-2; D unclear. This CDR3 has 11 amino acids. Germline V gives CDR1 DFQATT, CDR2 SNEGSKA (reference sequence). Trimming cost V 4 bases and J 7 bases, with 10 bases left between them. CDR3 sequence (DNA): TGCAGTGCTATAAGCCCGGGTGGCTACACCTTC. It translates to CSAISPGGYTF.

Points on this clone: The junction shows a germline mismatch at one end, possibly a read error. The chain links TRBV3-1 (or the pseudogene TRBV3-2) to TRBJ1-3; possibly TRBD1 for D (5 bases). Germline V CDR1 and CDR2: LGHDT, YNNKEL (reference sequence). The CDR3 has 15 amino acids. CDR3 in amino acids: CASSQGGPAGNTIYF. In DNA, the CDR3 is TGTGCCAGCAGCCAAGGGGGCCCGGCTGGGAACACCATATATTTT.

V and J are TRBV6-1 and TRBJ1-2, with 7 bases aligning to TRBD1. The V and J ends lost 0 bases and 2 bases, in that order; junction bases with no gene match: 3. The germline V gene encodes CDR1 MNHNS and CDR2 SASEGT. There are 15 residues in the CDR3. The CDR3 loop reads CASSEAGTVNYGYTF. The CDR3 DNA follows: TGTGCCAGCAGTGAAGCGGGGACAGTAAACTATGGCTACACCTTC.

The CDR3 DNA reads as TGTGCCAGCAGTTTCCTGAAAATAGCGGGGGGAGGTAGGCAGACCCAGTACTTC. As protein: CASSFLKIAGGGRQTQYF. V and J are TRBV28 and TRBJ2-5; 10 bases agree with TRBD2. The CDR3 length is 18 residues. Trimming took 3 bases from V and 6 from J; bases not matched to a gene: 16. CDR1 and CDR2 (germline): MDHEN, SYDVKM.

The chain is built from TRBV29-1 and TRBJ1-4, with D uncertain. Trimming removed 4 bases at V and 0 bases at J, with 12 bases between. Germline V gene sequence: CDR1 SQVTM, CDR2 ANQGSEA. The CDR3 length is 15 residues. DNA of the CDR3: TGCAGCGTTGCCGATCACAGTGCAACTAATGAAAAACTGTTTTTT. It specifies CSVADHSATNEKLFF. The entire variable domain, with the rest obtained from reference TRBV29-1 and TRBJ1-4, is as follows: SAVISQKPSRDICQRGTSLTIQCQVDSQVTMMFWYRQQPGQSLTLIATANQGSEATYESGFVIDKFPISRPNLTFSTLTVSNMSPEDSSIYLCSVADHSATNEKLFFGSGTQLSVL.

This clone was counted only a few times. The CDR3 nucleotides are TGCAGTGCTAGAGATATCCGTGAAGCTTTCTTT. It codes for CSARDIREAFF. V usage is TRBV20-1 and J usage is TRBJ1-1; D gene ambiguous. Trimming took 0 bases from V and 7 from J, leaving 6 bases between them. The CDR3 covers 11 residues. Germline CDR1 reads DFQATT; CDR2 reads SNEGSKA (reference sequence).

This chain links TRBV5-1 with TRBJ2-5; perhaps TRBD2 as D (5 bases). Germline assignment: CDR1 SGHRS and CDR2 YFSETQ. V shed 3 bases and J shed 4 bases, with 10 bases lying between them. The CDR3 loop spans 13 amino acids. CDR3 sequence: CASSSEGIETQYF. CDR3 bases: TGCGCCAGCAGCTCCGAGGGAATAGAGACCCAGTACTTC.

This rearrangement joins TRBV5-1 to TRBJ1-1; 7 nucleotides align to TRBD1. Per germline, CDR1 SGHRS and CDR2 YFSETQ. The CDR3 is 15 residues long. V shed 0 bases, J shed 6 bases, and the junction held 8 bases outside the gene matches. This CDR3 reads CASSLGQGRGAEAFF. The CDR3 coding sequence is TGCGCCAGCAGCTTGGGACAGGGCAGGGGAGCTGAAGCTTTCTTT. Complete variable domain (other parts from reference TRBV5-1 and TRBJ1-1): KAGVTQTPRYLIKTRGQQVTLSCSPISGHRSVSWYQQTPGQGLQFLFEYFSETQRNKGNFPGRFSGRQFSNSRSEMNVSTLELGDSALYLCASSLGQGRGAEAFFGQGTRLTVV.

The J gene is TRBJ2-3, the V gene TRBV6-5; D is possibly TRBD1 (5 bases). The CDR3 length is 14 residues. Germline V gene sequence: CDR1 MNHEY, CDR2 SVGAGI. Trimming shortened V by 8 bases and J by 4 bases, and 16 bases separated the two germline ends. In nucleotides, the CDR3 is TGTGCCAGCGTAGCAGGGTACTTTTCAGATACGCAGTATTTT. Its translation: CASVAGYFSDTQYF.

The chain combines TRBV28 with TRBJ2-2; D is possibly TRBD1 (6 bases). Trimming pared 6 bases from V and 1 base from J, leaving 9 bases between. Germline CDR1 is MDHEN and CDR2 is SYDVKM. The CDR3 runs 14 residues. CDR3 coding DNA: TGTGCCAGCAGCGGACAGCAGAACACCGGGGAGCTGTTTTTT. Its translation: CASSGQQNTGELFF.

V and J are TRBV9 and TRBJ2-1; 12 bases are shared with TRBD1. This CDR3 contains 15 residues. Germline V gene lookup returns CDR1 SGDLS and CDR2 YYNGEE. The V and J ends lost 3 bases and 7 bases, in that order; junction bases with no gene match: 5. The CDR3 loop reads CASSARGQGANEQFF. CDR3 coding DNA: TGTGCCAGCAGCGCCAGGGGACAGGGGGCTAATGAGCAGTTCTTC.

CDR3: CASSMGTGTYNEQFF. The CDR3 coding sequence is TGTGCCAGTAGTATGGGGACAGGGACCTACAATGAGCAGTTCTTC. V and J are TRBV19 and TRBJ2-1; 9 nucleotides line up with TRBD1. This CDR3 comprises 15 residues. The germline gives CDR1 LNHDA, CDR2 SQIVND (reference sequence). The V and J ends lost 3 bases and 2 bases, in that order; junction bases with no gene match: 2.

This chain connects TRBV11-3 to TRBJ2-1; TRBD2 might be the D (6 bases). The CDR3 is made up of 16 amino acids. V gave up 3 bases and J gave up 6 bases, with 18 bases separating them. The V gene's germline CDR1 is SGHNT and CDR2 YENEEA. CDR3 bases: TGTGCCAGCAGCTTTTCACGGGGGAGCATGGGCAATGAGCAGTTCTTC. Translating it yields CASSFSRGSMGNEQFF.

The chain recombines TRBV3-1 (or the pseudogene TRBV3-2) with TRBJ1-3; D unclear. Between the trimmed V and J ends, which lost 0 bases and 0 bases, there was a span of 12 bases. The germline gives CDR1 LGHDT, CDR2 YNNKEL (reference sequence). This CDR3 contains 17 residues. The CDR3 bases are TGTGCCAGCAGCCAAGATCCCAGTCTTTTCTCTGGAAACACCATATATTTT. Its translation is CASSQDPSLFSGNTIYF.

The chain joins TRBV28 to TRBJ2-5, with TRBD1 as a possible D gene (5 bases). The germline gives CDR1 MDHEN, CDR2 SYDVKM. Trimming shortened V by 6 bases and J by 0 bases, and 17 bases separated the two germline ends. This CDR3 region has 16 residues. CDR3 in DNA: TGTGCCAGCAGGCCTCCCCTCAGGGATTACCAAGAGACCCAGTACTTC. As protein: CASRPPLRDYQETQYF.